This T cell receptor beta chain emerged from a study of blood T cell repertoires in COVID-19. Trimming took 2 bases from V and 0 from J, leaving 14 bases between them. CDR1 is MNHEY and CDR2 is SVGEGT in the germline V gene. The CDR3 runs to 16 residues. Sequenced by immunoSEQ multiplex PCR; TCRdb stores in-frame clones only, minus some. Among roughly 430,000 clones listed, around nine tenths were seen once. This clonotype was sampled from a woman in her late teens or twenties who had been exposed to COVID-19. The sequenced sample was PBMCs or T cells enriched from blood (not recorded which). The chain joins TRBV6-2 or TRBV6-3 to TRBJ2-7; the D gene is possibly TRBD1 (5 bases). The CDR3 sequence: CASSYPGATSSYEQYF. The CDR3 DNA follows: TGTGCCAGCAGTTACCCTGGGGCTACGAGCTCCTACGAGCAGTACTTC.